The clone carrying this TCR beta chain has just one count. The CDR3 extends over 15 amino acids. From germline, CDR1 is ENHRY and CDR2 SYGVKD. Losses at the gene ends were 3 bases for V and 4 bases for J; bases not matched to a gene: 5. The table came from immunoSEQ multiplex PCR; TCRdb's copy has only in-frame clones and leaves some out. The sample contains 300,000 to 400,000 clones, about nine tenths of which appear only once. This sample is drawn from a study of shared clonotypes between healthy human individuals. The sample comprised memory CD8+ T cells sorted from blood. Subset given: CD45RO+ cells pooled with CCR7-negative TemRA cells. V and J are TRBV10-3 and TRBJ2-5, with 10 bases that match TRBD1. This sequence originates from a man younger than 30 in good health. CDR3 amino acids: CAISDGQGVVETQYF. CDR3 in DNA: TGTGCCATCAGTGACGGACAGGGGGTGGTAGAGACCCAGTACTTC.